A selection of T cell receptor beta chains follows, all from one sample in a study of post-analysis software for immune sequencing data. MiXCR was run by TCRdb on the PCR reads, yielding one entry per CDR3 protein. The sample yields some 890,000 distinct CDR3 sequences, 53% seen once. Sequencing was done on a sample of blood. All receptors come from a girl aged 10 to 17 with multiple sclerosis. CDR3s leave out the opening cysteine and the closing phenylalanine or tryptophan. The order of the fields is J gene, V gene, clone size, CDR3 protein. Clone size is shown for a subset of rows, as once, few, many or a class of expanded clone.

NA | TRBV7-9 | once | ASSPRLGEGRKDTYEQY
TRBJ2-1 | TRBV5-1 | NA | ASSLIGLAGNEQF
NA | TRBV5-6 | NA | ASSLYRTSIYEQY
TRBJ2-5 | TRBV6-2/TRBV6-3 | NA | ASSPHDAGKETQY
TRBJ2-6 | TRBV6-1 | NA | ASISPSGGNSGANVLT
TRBJ2-7 | TRBV5-6 | NA | ASSFFNEQY
TRBJ2-1 | TRBV5-1 | few | ASRASGGTYNEQF
TRBJ2-1 | TRBV12-3/TRBV12-4 | NA | ASSPQKGLAGAFEQF
TRBJ2-7 | TRBV27 | NA | ASNTLQGNEQY
TRBJ2-5 | TRBV7-2 | few | ASSLARGGETQY
TRBJ1-5 | TRBV28 | NA | ASSENLQPQH
TRBJ1-1 | TRBV6-5 | NA | ASSYGRERAF
TRBJ2-1 | TRBV28 | NA | ASSLTRGIQF
TRBJ2-3 | TRBV9 | NA | ASSVDSTPFRTDTQY
NA | TRBV12-3/TRBV12-4 | NA | ASSLALAGGPYEQY
TRBJ1-2 | TRBV20-1 | NA | SGIGGINYGYT
TRBJ1-5 | TRBV29-1 | few | SVGGSSNQPQH
TRBJ1-2 | TRBV2 | NA | ASSEIATGSGYT
TRBJ2-5 | TRBV7-2 | NA | ASSLDSQKY
TRBJ2-7 | TRBV5-1 | NA | ASSPTWGQAYEQY
TRBJ1-4 | TRBV18 | NA | ASSPQKAAVGINEKLF
TRBJ1-6 | TRBV7-9 | NA | ASSLTADYNSPLH